These 19 T cell receptor beta chains were all obtained from the same sample, sequenced in a study of T-cell memory formation after mild COVID-19. Each CDR3 protein gets one entry after TCRdb re-called the 5' RACE reads with MiXCR. The profile covers 300,000 to 400,000 distinct CDR3 sequences, with approximately 16% appearing a single time and 20% to 25% taken by the ten largest. The sample taken for sequencing was PBMCs or a T cell subset sorted from them (not recorded which). All receptors derive from a man between 18 and 35 years old who had mild COVID-19 (a few samples of this study predate the infection). Cell type and time point are not known.

The chain has TRBV20-1 and TRBJ2-3; maybe TRBD2 (7 bases). CDR1 and CDR2 from the germline V gene are DFQATT and SNEGSKA (reference sequence). The CDR3 sequence is 14 residues long. V was clipped by 3 bases and J by 4 bases, with 14 bases between them. DNA for the CDR3: TGCAGTGCTAGTTGGGGGGGGCGTTCAGATACGCAGTATTTT. The encoded protein is CSASWGGRSDTQYF.

V and J are TRBV5-1 and TRBJ2-7, with D maybe TRBD1 (5 bases). CDR1 and CDR2 from the germline V gene are SGHRS and YFSETQ. The V end was cut by 1 base, the J end by 2 bases, with 10 bases between. CDR3 size: 14 residues. The CDR3 sequence: CASSLWTNAYEQYF. CDR3 DNA sequence: TGCGCCAGCAGCTTGTGGACAAACGCCTACGAGCAGTACTTC.

The J gene is TRBJ2-5, the V gene TRBV18; D perhaps matches TRBD1 (8 bases). Germline V gives CDR1 KGHSH, CDR2 LQKENI. The CDR3 is made up of 16 amino acids. V lost 4 bases, J lost 3 bases, and 18 bases lay in between. As DNA, the CDR3 is TGTGCCAGCTCACTCATCCGACAGGGGACTAAAGAGACCCAGTACTTC. It translates to CASSLIRQGTKETQYF.

This clonotype was counted only a few times. The V gene is TRBV27, the J gene TRBJ1-1; D remains unclear. There are 14 residues in the CDR3. V gave up 8 bases and J gave up 1 base, with 14 bases separating them. Germline CDR1 and CDR2: MNHEY and SMNVEV (reference sequence). CDR3 sequence: CASVGTSENTEAFF. The DNA of the CDR3 is TGTGCCAGCGTGGGAACGAGTGAGAACACTGAAGCTTTCTTT.

This clonotype showed up just a few times. J is TRBJ2-1 and V is TRBV14, with D unclear. V dropped 5 bases and J dropped 7 bases, with 15 bases sitting between them. The CDR3 contains 14 residues. From germline, CDR1 is SGHDN and CDR2 FVKESK. The CDR3 bases are TGTGCCAGCAGCGCTTCAATCGCTGGGAATGAGCAGTTCTTC. This encodes CASSASIAGNEQFF. The full variable domain, with the rest looked up from reference TRBV14 and TRBJ2-1, is EAGVTQFPSHSVIEKGQTVTLRCDPISGHDNLYWYRRVMGKEIKFLLHFVKESKQDESGMPNNRFLAERTGGTYSTLKVQPAELEDSGVYFCASSASIAGNEQFFGPGTRLTVL.

This rearrangement joins TRBV24-1 to TRBJ1-2; no clear D gene. Germline V gene sequence: CDR1 KGHDR, CDR2 SFDVKD. V lost 4 bases, J lost 5 bases, and 4 bases lay in between. CDR3 length equals 11 residues. For the CDR3, the DNA is TGTGCCACCAGTGACCCTTATGGCTACACCTTC. It codes for CATSDPYGYTF.

This clonotype was detected only a few times. V is TRBV28 and J is TRBJ2-7; weak D call: TRBD2 (5 bases). CDR1 is MDHEN and CDR2 is SYDVKM in the germline V gene. V gave up 3 bases and J gave up 7 bases, with 13 bases separating them. This CDR3 comprises 13 residues. In DNA, the CDR3 is TGTGCCAGCAGTTTCCGGGTTTCGGGAGAGCAGTACGTC. It specifies CASSFRVSGEQYV.

The V and J genes are TRBV4-2 and TRBJ1-3, with D uncertain. Germline loops: CDR1 LGHNA, CDR2 YNFKEQ. Trimming shortened V by 4 bases and J by 3 bases, and 13 bases separated the two germline ends. The CDR3 consists of 15 residues. This CDR3 is CASSPRRMDGNTIYF. The DNA for the CDR3 is TGTGCCAGCAGCCCCCGCCGGATGGATGGAAACACCATATATTTT.

This clonotype was counted between two and nine times. CDR3 in DNA: TGTGCCAGCAGCTTGATGGGTACCCACAATGAGCAGTTCTTC. Translation gives CASSLMGTHNEQFF. V usage is TRBV7-2 and J usage is TRBJ2-1; D remains unclear. This CDR3 comprises 14 residues. Trimming removed 3 bases at V and 5 bases at J, with 11 bases between. Germline CDR1 is SGHTA and CDR2 is FQGNSA. Combining the CDR3 with reference TRBV7-2 and TRBJ2-1 gives the whole variable domain GAGVSQSPSNKVTEKGKDVELRCDPISGHTALYWYRQSLGQGLEFLIYFQGNSAPDKSGLPSDRFSAERTGGSVSTLTIQRTQQEDSAVYLCASSLMGTHNEQFFGPGTRLTVL.

The rearrangement links TRBV11-3 to TRBJ2-1; D might be TRBD1 (5 bases). CDR1 and CDR2 from the germline V gene are SGHNT and YENEEA. Trimming stripped 5 bases from V and 8 bases from J, with 10 bases between. The CDR3 runs to 12 residues. CDR3 region: CASSGADDEQFF. The CDR3 DNA sequence: TGTGCCAGCAGCGGGGCCGACGATGAGCAGTTCTTC. Looking up the rest from reference TRBV11-3 and TRBJ2-1 gives the full variable domain: EAGVVQSPRYKIIEKKQPVAFWCNPISGHNTLYWYLQNLGQGPELLIRYENEEAVDDSQLPKDRFSAERLKGVDSTLKIQPAELGDSAVYLCASSGADDEQFFGPGTRLTVL.

This chain links TRBV7-9 with TRBJ2-3, with a weak D call TRBD2 (6 bases). The CDR3 length is 15 residues. V dropped 0 bases and J dropped 7 bases, with 14 bases sitting between them. Per the germline V gene, CDR1 is SEHNR and CDR2 is FQNEAQ (reference sequence). CDR3 bases: TGTGCCAGCAGCTTAGCCGGGGGAGGAGGGTATACGCAGTATTTT. Amino acids: CASSLAGGGGYTQYF. The whole variable domain, filled in from reference TRBV7-9 and TRBJ2-3, reads DTGVSQNPRHKITKRGQNVTFRCDPISEHNRLYWYRQTLGQGPEFLTYFQNEAQLEKSRLLSDRFSAERPKGSFSTLEIQRTEQGDSAMYLCASSLAGGGGYTQYFGPGTRLTVL.

This rearrangement joins TRBV29-1 to TRBJ1-2; D is ambiguous. The V end lost 4 bases, the J end lost 2 bases, and 5 bases lay between the germline ends. This CDR3 is built from 11 residues. Germline V gives CDR1 SQVTM, CDR2 ANQGSEA. CDR3: CSVGENYGYTF. Written as DNA, the CDR3 is TGCAGCGTTGGGGAGAACTATGGCTACACCTTC.

This clonotype came up a few times. V and J are TRBV5-1 and TRBJ2-1; 9 bases align to TRBD2. CDR3 size: 15 residues. The V gene's germline CDR1 is SGHRS and CDR2 YFSETQ. Trimming cost V 0 bases and J 9 bases; bases outside gene matches: 7. The CDR3 DNA reads TGCGCCAGCAGCTTGGAGGGGACTAGCTACGGTGAGCAGTTCTTC. Amino acids: CASSLEGTSYGEQFF. Combining the CDR3 with reference TRBV5-1 and TRBJ2-1 gives the whole variable domain KAGVTQTPRYLIKTRGQQVTLSCSPISGHRSVSWYQQTPGQGLQFLFEYFSETQRNKGNFPGRFSGRQFSNSRSEMNVSTLELGDSALYLCASSLEGTSYGEQFFGPGTRLTVL.

The chain has TRBV4-3 and TRBJ2-1, with 7 bases aligning to TRBD2. The germline CDR1 and CDR2 sequences are LGHNA and YSLEER. This CDR3 region has 13 residues. J lost 7 bases, V lost 6 bases, and 6 bases had no gene match. This chain's CDR3 is CASRTAGTNEQFF. CDR3 DNA: TGCGCCAGCAGAACAGCGGGGACTAATGAGCAGTTCTTC.

This clonotype has a handful of counts. The chain carries TRBV12-3 or TRBV12-4 and TRBJ1-5, with 10 bases matching TRBD1. The CDR3 has 16 residues. Germline trimming cut 6 bases from V and 3 bases from J; bases unmatched to any gene: 8. CDR3 nucleotides: TGTGCCAGCAGATCGAGTGGGACAGGGGCCAATCAGCCCCAGCATTTT. It yields the protein CASRSSGTGANQPQHF.

V usage is TRBV10-2 and J usage is TRBJ2-5, with D hard to call. V was cut by 6 bases and J by 4 bases, with 9 bases left in between. The CDR3 loop spans 12 amino acids. From germline, CDR1 is WSHSY and CDR2 SAAADI. CDR3 DNA: TGCGCCAGCAGCTCAGACGGAGAGACCCAGTACTTC. Its translation: CASSSDGETQYF.

This clonotype has only a few counts. V and J are TRBV3-1 and TRBJ2-7; D possibly corresponds to TRBD1 (6 bases). V lost 4 bases, J lost 10 bases, and 11 bases lay in between. Germline V lookup: CDR1 LGHDT, CDR2 YNNKEL (reference sequence). The CDR3 length is 11 residues. The CDR3 bases are TGTGCCAGCAGCCTTCTCGGGACACAGTACTTC. This sequence encodes CASSLLGTQYF.

The V call is TRBV5-5, the J call TRBJ2-1; possible D gene TRBD1, 6 bases. Trimming cost V 5 bases and J 2 bases, with 14 bases left between them. Germline CDR1 is SGHKS and CDR2 is YYEKEE (reference sequence). The CDR3 loop spans 15 amino acids. The CDR3 coding sequence is TGTGCCAGCAGTCACGACAGGCGAACCTACAATGAGCAGTTCTTC. Translation: CASSHDRRTYNEQFF.

This clonotype was observed a handful of times. The chain is built from TRBV9 and TRBJ1-1; D might be TRBD1 (5 bases). The V gene lost 3 bases and the J gene lost 0 bases, with 6 bases spanning the gap. The germline V gene has CDR1 SGDLS and CDR2 YYNGEE. This CDR3 region has 13 residues. The CDR3 region has the DNA TGTGCCAGCAGCGAGGGGTTGAACACTGAAGCTTTCTTT. This codes for CASSEGLNTEAFF.